This T cell receptor beta chain was recovered during a study of blood T cell repertoires in COVID-19. Across the study: T cells, B-cell-depleted T cells, or PBMCs supplied cDNA or gDNA.

Per the germline V gene, CDR1 is MNHEY and CDR2 is SMNVEV (reference sequence). Between the trimmed V and J ends, which lost 7 bases and 2 bases, there was a span of 10 bases. The length of the CDR3 is 13 residues. TCRdb's copy holds only in-frame clones and misses some; the assay was immunoSEQ multiplex PCR. The sample has about 62,000 clones; over 75% are singletons. This sequence was found in an older woman with COVID-19, enrolled during active disease. Input material: peripheral blood. J is TRBJ2-3 and V is TRBV27; D is possibly TRBD1 (6 bases). The CDR3 DNA reads TGTGCCAGCACCACAGGGATCACAGATACGCAGTATTTT. It translates to CASTTGITDTQYF.